This TCR beta chain was recovered during a study of blood T cells in healthy people across ages. Study summary: Per every two T cells, about one barcoded beta molecule was captured by template switching.

The CDR3 covers 15 residues. The V and J ends lost 0 bases and 6 bases, in that order; junction bases with no gene match: 2. Germline-derived CDR1 and CDR2 are SGDLS and YYNGEE. Study conclusions and caveats: The fall in TCR beta diversity per million T cells was roughly linear with age.

A note on this clonotype: The antigen is unknown.

A J-beta primer mix and a sample-barcoded 5' primer were used in a second PCR of about 7 to 12 cycles. TCRdb itself ran the 5' RACE reads through MiXCR, one entry per CDR3 protein. The repertoire holds hundreds of thousands of distinct CDR3 sequences, with under 65% as singletons. The chain joins TRBV9 to TRBJ2-1, with 11 positions matching TRBD2. This receptor was identified in an elderly woman in good health. The sample consisted of blood. This chain's CDR3 is CASSVGTSGGNEQFF. The CDR3 coding sequence is TGTGCCAGCAGCGTAGGTACTAGCGGGGGCAATGAGCAGTTCTTC.